Sequencing of this T cell receptor (beta chain) was carried out in a study of shared clonotypes between healthy human individuals. About the study: Each donor's CD4 naive and CD4 memory cells filled three plates apiece, CD8 naive two, and CD8 memory one. The study, taken as a whole, reports: Rarefaction gave evidence that sorted-subset sequencing remained incomplete despite large depth. Among the subsets, naive ones generally showed larger estimated richness than memory ones.

On this clone itself: Its antigen is not identified.

The CDR3 runs 14 residues. CDR1 and CDR2 (germline): SNHLY, FYNNEI. V gave up 6 bases and J gave up 6 bases; unmatched junction bases: 7. Profiling relied on immunoSEQ multiplex PCR, and the TCRdb table lists in-frame clones only, not all of them. The sample lists some 1,100,000 clones; roughly 74% were seen once. This chain uses TRBV2 with TRBJ2-4; 8 nucleotides match TRBD1. The TCR originated in a man in his late teens or twenties in good health. Some clones in this sample may be carry-over from other donors' samples. The sequenced material came from memory CD4+ T cells from PBMCs. Subset specified: CD45RA-negative fraction. The CDR3 DNA is TGTGCCAGCAGATTTGGACAGGGTATAAACATTCAGTACTTC. It yields the protein CASRFGQGINIQYF. The whole variable domain, remainder taken from reference TRBV2 and TRBJ2-4, is EPEVTQTPSHQVTQMGQEVILRCVPISNHLYFYWYRQILGQKVEFLVSFYNNEISEKSEIFDDQFSVERPDGSNFTLKIRSTKLEDSAMYFCASRFGQGINIQYFGAGTRLSVL.